This T cell receptor (beta chain) stems from a study of blood T cell repertoires in COVID-19. For the study at large: Acute and convalescent COVID-19 specimens originated in the United States, Italy and Spain. The cDNA or gDNA used as material had been derived from T cells, B-cell-depleted T cells, or PBMCs.

This CDR3 is built from 18 residues. V lost 2 bases and J lost 4; bases outside the gene matches: 15. Germline assignment: CDR1 SNHLY and CDR2 FYNNEI. In the original processing: Reference gene primer amplification gave estimated nucleated cell counts. The data were produced by immunoSEQ multiplex PCR, yet TCRdb's version contains in-frame clones alone and is incomplete. The V and J calls and clone size are taken from that table; D and trimming were inferred from the DNA. The sample lists roughly 75,000 clones, 80% occurring once. The Seattle patients, enrolled during active infection, were followed longitudinally.

Specimen: peripheral blood. This receptor was identified in a man in his forties or fifties with COVID-19, enrolled during active disease. The chain recombines TRBV2 with TRBJ2-5; TRBD2 matches at 8 bases. CDR3 coding DNA: TGTGCCAGCAGTGAACGTAAGGCTAGCGGGTTGGGGGGAGAGACCCAGTACTTC. Translated, it gives CASSERKASGLGGETQYF.